A selection of T cell receptor beta chains follows, all from one sample in a study of T cells in Graves' hyperthyroidism and ophthalmopathy. In TCRdb, the multiplex PCR reads were re-called with MiXCR into one record per CDR3 protein. The repertoire holds about 570,000 distinct CDR3 sequences, with around 46% as singletons. Sequenced input: peripheral blood or thyroid tissue (not recorded which). All receptors derive from an adult woman with Graves' disease, either hyperthyroidism or ophthalmopathy (not recorded which). Each CDR3 is given with its conserved first and last residue. The D gene is left open where the match is weak. Expanded clones are given a class, and other clones once, few, many or no size at all.

>TRBD1|TRBJ2-2|TRBV5-1|-
CASSALGQGVDTGELFF
TGCGCCAGCAGCGCCCTGGGACAGGGTGTTGACACCGGGGAGCTGTTTTTT
>TRBD1|TRBJ2-3|TRBV5-5|few
CASSTRDRAVF
TGTGCCAGCAGCACCCGGGACAGGGCAGTATTT
>-|TRBJ2-5|TRBV5-1|many
CASSTMGKETQYF
TGCGCCAGCAGCACAATGGGGAAGGAGACCCAGTACTTC
>TRBD2|TRBJ2-7|TRBV20-1|-
CSATGLAGSYEQYF
TGCAGTGCTACGGGACTAGCGGGGTCCTACGAGCAGTACTTC
>TRBD2|TRBJ2-5|TRBV6-2/TRBV6-3|many
CASSPGGAQYF
TGTGCCAGCAGTCCGGGAGGGGCCCAGTACTTC
>-|TRBJ1-1|TRBV2|-
CASKVGDSQAFF
TGTGCCAGCAAGGTCGGAGACTCTCAAGCTTTCTTT
>TRBD1|TRBJ1-2|TRBV11-2|many
CASSSLRDRGDYGYTF
TGTGCCAGCAGCTCCCTCCGGGACAGGGGGGACTATGGCTACACCTTC
>TRBD2|TRBJ2-5|TRBV25-1|-
CASSETGGTQYF
TGTGCCAGCAGTGAAACGGGAGGGACCCAGTACTTC
>TRBD1|TRBJ1-2|TRBV19|-
CASNAGTGGYTF
TGTGCCAGCAACGCCGGGACAGGAGGCTACACCTTC
>-|TRBJ1-1|TRBV4-1|many
CASSQEDGLNTEAFF
TGCGCCAGCAGCCAGGAGGACGGGCTGAACACTGAAGCTTTCTTT
>TRBD1|TRBJ1-1|TRBV7-9|-
CASSLGQDYGAFF
TGTGCCAGCAGCCTCGGACAGGATTATGGAGCTTTCTTT
>-|TRBJ1-6|TRBV7-2|-
CASSLAPAPRDSPLHF
TGTGCCAGCAGCTTAGCGCCAGCCCCTCGGGATTCACCCCTCCACTTT
>-|TRBJ2-6|TRBV7-2|-
CASSHTGRAGANVLTF
TGTGCCAGCAGCCATACAGGGAGAGCTGGGGCCAACGTCCTGACTTTC
>-|TRBJ1-2|TRBV30|once
CAWGVSRPELLLYGYTF
TGTGCCTGGGGTGTTAGTAGGCCGGAACTCCTACTCTATGGCTACACCTTC
>-|TRBJ1-3|TRBV7-2|-
CASSSDPSGNTIYF
TGTGCCAGCAGCTCCGATCCCTCTGGAAACACCATATATTTT
>-|TRBJ2-2|TRBV11-2|few
CASSLLWRDTENTGELFF
TGTGCCAGCAGTTTATTGTGGAGGGACACGGAGAACACCGGGGAGCTGTTTTTT
>TRBD1|TRBJ1-6|TRBV19|once
CASSKRTGNSPLHF
TGTGCCAGTAGTAAACGGACAGGAAATTCACCCCTCCACTTT
>-|TRBJ1-2|TRBV11-2|many
CASSLLLKVAYGYTF
TGTGCCAGCAGCCTCCTACTAAAGGTGGCCTATGGCTACACCTTC
>TRBD1|TRBJ1-2|TRBV5-1|-
CASSLRDRGYGYTF
TGCGCCAGCAGCCTGCGGGACAGGGGCTATGGCTACACCTTC
>TRBD1|TRBJ2-5|TRBV24-1|few
CAATGTGYLETQYF
TGTGCCGCGACCGGGACAGGGTATCTAGAGACCCAGTACTTC
>-|TRBJ1-2|TRBV4-1|many
CASSQVGRTHGYTF
TGCGCCAGCAGCCAAGTCGGCAGGACTCATGGCTACACCTTC
>-|TRBJ2-7|TRBV28|few
CASSLGLGVYEQYF
TGTGCCAGCAGTTTAGGGCTAGGCGTGTACGAGCAGTACTTC
>TRBD2|TRBJ2-6|TRBV7-6|-
CASSYPGGEDTEAF
TGTGCCAGCAGCTACCCGGGGGGGGAAGACACTGAAGCTTTC
>-|TRBJ2-7|TRBV28|-
CASSPRNADEQYF
TGTGCCAGCAGTCCCCGGAACGCCGACGAGCAGTACTTC
>-|TRBJ1-1|TRBV10-2|few
CASGGGSNTEAFF
TGCGCCAGCGGCGGGGGCTCGAACACTGAAGCTTTCTTT
>TRBD2|TRBJ2-5|TRBV7-9|many
CASSGTSGAISETQYF
TGTGCCAGCAGCGGGACTAGCGGGGCGATCTCGGAGACCCAGTACTTC
>TRBD2|TRBJ2-5|TRBV19|many
CASSISRLAGQETQYF
TGTGCCAGTAGTATCTCCAGACTAGCGGGACAAGAGACCCAGTACTTC
>TRBD2|TRBJ2-7|TRBV19|many
CASSISGRAYEQYF
TGTGCCAGTAGTATTTCCGGGAGGGCGTACGAGCAGTACTTC
>-|TRBJ1-6|TRBV2|-
CASSDRLDNSPLHF
TGTGCCAGCAGTGACAGGCTGGATAATTCACCCCTCCACTTT
>TRBD2|TRBJ2-2|TRBV7-3|-
CASSVTSGGPNTGELFF
TGTGCCAGCAGTGTGACTAGCGGGGGACCGAACACCGGGGAGCTGTTTTTT
>-|TRBJ1-1|TRBV10-3|-
CASSYFRSNTEAFF
TGTGCCAGCAGTTACTTCAGATCGAACACTGAAGCTTTCTTT
>-|TRBJ2-7|TRBV6-2/TRBV6-3|many
CASSYTRSYEQYF
TGTGCCAGCAGTTACACCAGGAGCTACGAGCAGTACTTC
>-|TRBJ1-1|TRBV5-1|many
CASSLAWTGTEAFF
TGCGCCAGCAGCCTGGCGTGGACGGGCACTGAAGCTTTCTTT
>-|TRBJ2-5|TRBV28|many
CASRKAAFGTQYF
TGTGCCAGCAGGAAAGCGGCCTTCGGGACCCAGTACTTC
>-|TRBJ1-1|TRBV10-3|-
CAISAGRGYAFF
TGTGCCATCAGTGCCGGGAGGGGGTATGCTTTCTTT
>TRBD2|TRBJ2-2|TRBV15|many
CATSRRIVAGVGELFF
TGTGCCACCAGCAGAAGAATAGTAGCGGGAGTAGGGGAGCTGTTTTTT
>TRBD1|TRBJ1-5|TRBV10-3|-
CAIRGQGDGNQPQHF
TGTGCCATCAGGGGACAGGGGGACGGCAATCAGCCCCAGCATTTT
>-|TRBJ2-2|TRBV28|-
CASQGYTGELFF
TGTGCCAGCCAGGGTTACACCGGGGAGCTGTTTTTT
>-|TRBJ1-2|TRBV29-1|-
CSVGDPRGGNYGYTF
TGCAGCGTTGGGGACCCTCGAGGGGGAAACTATGGCTACACCTTC
>TRBD2|TRBJ2-2|TRBV18|-
CASSPLAGRTGELFF
TGTGCCAGCTCACCTTTAGCGGGACGGACCGGGGAGCTGTTTTTT
>TRBD1|TRBJ1-2|TRBV25-1|-
CASRGQSGYTF
TGTGCCAGCAGGGGACAGAGTGGCTACACCTTC
>-|TRBJ2-7|TRBV11-2|-
CASNTGLGGTEQYF
TGCGCCAGCAACACAGGGCTTGGCGGGACCGAGCAGTACTTC
>TRBD1|TRBJ2-7|TRBV9|many
CASSVVGQGEQYF
TGTGCCAGCAGCGTAGTGGGACAGGGGGAGCAGTACTTC
>TRBD1|TRBJ2-7|TRBV13|many
CASSSGQDPYEQYF
TGTGCCAGCAGCTCGGGACAGGACCCATACGAGCAGTACTTC
>TRBD2|TRBJ2-5|TRBV9|-
CASSVGGEGETQYF
TGTGCCAGCAGCGTAGGAGGGGAGGGGGAGACCCAGTACTTC
>-|TRBJ1-2|TRBV15|-
CATSRGRANYGYTF
TGTGCCACCAGCAGAGGCAGGGCTAACTATGGCTACACCTTC
>-|TRBJ2-7|TRBV3-1|-
CASSQPAEGSYEQYF
TGTGCCAGCAGCCAACCAGCGGAAGGCTCCTACGAGCAGTACTTC
>-|TRBJ2-6|TRBV6-5|many
CASTQSYSGANVLTF
TGTGCCAGCACCCAAAGTTACTCTGGGGCCAACGTCCTGACTTTC
>-|TRBJ1-5|TRBV20-1|-
CSYRSGQPQHF
TGCAGTTACCGTTCCGGGCAGCCCCAGCATTTT
>-|TRBJ2-5|TRBV28|few
CASSLVSAVQETQYF
TGTGCCAGCAGTTTAGTATCCGCAGTACAAGAGACCCAGTACTTC
>-|TRBJ2-7|TRBV3-1|few
CASSQDQSMASYEQYF
TGTGCCAGCAGCCAAGATCAGTCTATGGCCTCCTACGAGCAGTACTTC
>TRBD1|TRBJ1-6|TRBV2|many
CASSGDQGANSPLHF
TGTGCCAGCAGTGGGGACCAGGGGGCGAATTCACCCCTCCACTTT
>TRBD1|TRBJ1-1|TRBV2|-
CASKGTGACTEAFF
TGTGCCAGCAAGGGGACAGGGGCGTGCACTGAAGCTTTCTTT
>-|TRBJ2-1|TRBV7-3|-
CASSSVFGNEQFF
TGTGCCAGCAGCTCCGTATTCGGGAATGAGCAGTTCTTC
>-|TRBJ2-3|TRBV7-2|-
CASSFSMPTNTQYF
TGTGCCAGCAGCTTCTCTATGCCCACCAATACGCAGTATTTT
>TRBD1|TRBJ2-7|TRBV5-6|many
CASSFGTGVYEQYF
TGTGCCAGCAGCTTTGGGACAGGGGTTTACGAGCAGTACTTC
>-|TRBJ1-2|TRBV7-9|-
CASSNIRREQTSGNTF
TGTGCCAGCAGCAACATAAGGCGGGAACAAACATCTGGAAACACCTTC
>-|TRBJ1-4|TRBV7-9|many
CASSLASQKLFF
TGTGCCAGCAGCTTAGCTTCTCAAAAACTGTTTTTT
>-|TRBJ1-1|TRBV9|-
CASSVGGNTVASF
TGTGCCAGCAGCGTAGGTGGGAACACTGTAGCTTCCTTT
>TRBD2|TRBJ2-2|TRBV19|-
CASSLGAGLYTGELFF
TGTGCCAGTAGTTTGGGAGCGGGACTTTACACCGGGGAGCTGTTTTTT